This paragraph covers one TCR beta chain sequence. Its antigen has not been determined. There are no base qualities to consult, and no much larger clone falls within one base. The data belong to a study of blood T cell repertoires in COVID-19 (dated by TCRdb to 2018 to 2020). General notes on the study: Collaborator samples came from the United States, Italy and Spain and covered acute and convalescent phases of COVID-19. The prospective study material was composed of cDNA or gDNA derived from T cells, B-cell-depleted T cells, or PBMCs. Subjects who had been exposed to COVID-19, were actively infected with it, or had recovered from it provided the deeply sampled blood TCRbeta repertoires that made up the dataset. A freely available public database, intended as a resource for researchers studying the immune response to SARS-CoV-2, is where the repertoires were released. The samples were drawn from the first 160 participants of the ongoing ImmuneRACE study and from some 1,300 subjects provided by 6 global collaborators. Nearly every sample came with metadata listing a de-identified subject ID, COVID-19 status, age in years and sex. HLA class I and class II types, where available, came from metadata supplied by the sample provider rather than from assay-based typing.

What the work shows at the level of the full study, not this receptor alone: How much clinical and demographic metadata was included differed by source and by participant, and the metadata was provided uncurated.

Collaborating institutions collected whole blood in K2EDTA tubes following their own protocols. For TCRbeta analysis, collaborators shipped samples in one of three forms: frozen whole blood, isolated PBMCs, or DNA extracted from either of those sample types. TCRbeta CDR3 regions were amplified from genomic DNA by means of the immunoSEQ Assay, a bias-controlled multiplex PCR. As for the authors' bioinformatics: Nucleated cell counts per sample were estimated from amplification of reference gene primers within the assay. Sequence reads were collapsed and filtered to measure the absolute abundance of every unique TCRbeta CDR3 rearrangement. For each sample, productive Simpson clonality was calculated as the square root of Simpson's diversity index across productive rearrangements. The immuneACCESS repertoire file appears here via TCRdb, limited to in-frame rearrangements. These files lack a portion of the clones; in checked studies, under half of the deficit traces to unresolved V genes, and the cause of the others is not known. That table is the source of V, J and clone size, and D and trimming were worked out from the DNA. In all, the sample holds around 200,000 clones, and over 70% of those were seen once. Under 3% of the sample comes from the top ten.

This receptor was identified in a man aged 50 or older with active or convalescent COVID-19. The specimen was peripheral blood.

The nucleotides are TGTGCCAGCAGCTTGTACGACAGGGAAGTGGGCTACACCTTC. Protein translation: CASSLYDREVGYTF. The chain is encoded by TRBV7-9 joined to TRBJ1-2, with 7 central nucleotides matching TRBD1. CDR1 is given as SEHNR and CDR2 as FQNEAQ, both from the germline V gene (reference sequence). Unmatched junction bases come to 9, with V trimmed by 3 bases and J by 8 bases. The CDR3 measures 14 amino acids from cysteine to phenylalanine. Only the CDR3 DNA stays, 42 bases, in frame from base 1. The full variable domain, with segments outside the CDR3 supplied by the reference TRBV7-9 and TRBJ1-2 proteins, appears as DTGVSQNPRHKITKRGQNVTFRCDPISEHNRLYWYRQTLGQGPEFLTYFQNEAQLEKSRLLSDRFSAERPKGSFSTLEIQRTEQGDSAMYLCASSLYDREVGYTFGSGTRLTVV.